This passage covers 4 T cell receptor beta chains from one sample sequenced in a study of Ad26.COV2.S vaccination and SARS-CoV-2 variants. The protocol was immunoSEQ multiplex PCR, while the TCRdb copy is restricted to in-frame clones and leaves out a portion. The sample consists of about 680,000 clones, more than 80% of them appearing once. Treatment here: over 15 received Ad26.COV2.S at low or high dose, single or two shots; a few received placebo; per-sample allocation not given. Samples came from day 63 after the first vaccine or placebo injection. This specimen was peripheral blood, taken in a trial of Ad26.COV2.S vaccine versus placebo. The receptors were gathered from a person aged 18-65 years who received the Ad26.COV2.S COVID-19 vaccine or a placebo.

This clone was found once. The chain carries TRBV9 and TRBJ2-7, with D perhaps being TRBD1 or TRBD2 (5 bases each). Trimming pared 0 bases from V and 7 bases from J, leaving 14 bases between. This CDR3 comprises 14 residues. In germline, CDR1 is SGDLS, CDR2 YYNGEE. Written as DNA, the CDR3 is TGTGCCAGCAGCGTAGGGGGCCCCCCGGGGGAGCAGTACTTC. It translates to CASSVGGPPGEQYF.

The V call is TRBV5-1, the J call TRBJ1-6; TRBD1 might be the D (6 bases). This CDR3 region has 16 residues. The V end was cut by 4 bases, the J end by 4 bases, with 15 bases between. The V gene's germline CDR1 is SGHRS and CDR2 YFSETQ. The CDR3 sequence is CASSTTGTPYNSPLHF. CDR3 bases: TGCGCCAGCAGCACAACAGGGACCCCATATAATTCACCCCTCCACTTT.

The chain combines TRBV2 with TRBJ1-6, with 8 bases fitting TRBD1. With V trimmed by 8 bases and J by 4 bases, 13 bases remained unmatched. The CDR3 has 17 amino acids. Germline V CDR1 and CDR2: SNHLY, FYNNEI. The DNA of the CDR3 is TGTGCCAGCGGCGGGACAGGATACCTCTCTTATAATTCACCCCTCCACTTT. It translates to CASGGTGYLSYNSPLHF.

The chain employs TRBV11-2 and TRBJ1-2; possible D gene TRBD1, 5 bases. The germline V and J ends were trimmed by 2 bases and 2 bases, with 6 bases remaining between them. The CDR3 has 13 residues. The germline V gene has CDR1 SGHAT and CDR2 FQNNGV. This CDR3 reads CASSLQGNYGYTF. Here the CDR3 DNA reads TGTGCCAGCAGCTTACAGGGCAACTATGGCTACACCTTC.